This entry describes one T cell receptor beta chain. The count of this clone is one. Its target antigen remains unknown. No quality values exist for individual bases; no much larger clone is one base distant. The data originate from a study of T cells after somatic rescue of genetic block (dated by TCRdb to between 2020 and 2021). In the study overall: The study assessed how robust, over the long term, a T-cell system was when the system had developed through somatic rescue of a genetic block in T-cell development.

Libraries were built with the immunoSEQ multiplex PCR assay. TCRdb re-hosts the immuneACCESS table, in-frame sequences only. Its copies lack some clones; in the studies checked, an unresolved V gene accounts for under half of them, and the cause for the rest is not known. The sample records some 9,100 clones, around two thirds of which are singletons. Approximately 23% of the sample is held by the ten biggest clonotypes. What was sequenced was peripheral blood mononuclear cells (PBMCs). This receptor was identified in a boy aged 10-17 years.

The sequenced DNA: TGTGCCAGCAGCTCCTCTAGCGGGAGGGCCTCAAACATTCAGTACTTC. Its protein product is CASSSSSGRASNIQYF. This receptor chain uses TRBV5-4 and TRBJ2-4, with 12 middle bases fitting TRBD2. The CDR3 contains 16 residues, cysteine and phenylalanine counted. The CDR3 DNA has 48 bases and is translated from base 1. Trimming leaves V shorter by 3 bases and J shorter by 6 bases, with the junction holding 7 bases beyond the gene matches. Looking up the germline V gene (reference sequence) yields CDR1 SGHNT and CDR2 YYREEE.